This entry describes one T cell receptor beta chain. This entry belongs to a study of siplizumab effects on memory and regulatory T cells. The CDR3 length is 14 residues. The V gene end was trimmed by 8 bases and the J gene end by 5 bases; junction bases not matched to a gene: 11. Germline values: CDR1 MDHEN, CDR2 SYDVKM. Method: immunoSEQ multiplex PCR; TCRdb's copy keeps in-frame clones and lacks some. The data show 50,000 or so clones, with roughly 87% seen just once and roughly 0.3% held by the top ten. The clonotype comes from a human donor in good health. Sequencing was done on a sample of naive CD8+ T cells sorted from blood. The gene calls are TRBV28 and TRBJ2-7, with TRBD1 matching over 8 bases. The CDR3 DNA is TGTGCCAGCGGTCGGGCCGACAGGGGCGACGAGCAGTACTTC. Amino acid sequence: CASGRADRGDEQYF. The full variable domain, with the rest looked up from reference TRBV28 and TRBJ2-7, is DVKVTQSSRYLVKRTGEKVFLECVQDMDHENMFWYRQDPGLGLRLIYFSYDVKMKEKGDIPEGYSVSREKKERFSLILESASTNQTSMYLCASGRADRGDEQYFGPGTRLTVT.